This entry describes one T cell receptor (beta chain). Looked up from germline, CDR1 is SGDLS and CDR2 is YYNGEE. This CDR3 spans 15 amino acids. The J segment lost 7 bases and the V segment lost 4 bases, leaving 6 bases of the junction unmatched. The data belong to a study of blood T cell repertoires in COVID-19. Study-level background: Collection of acute and convalescent COVID-19 samples took place in the United States, Italy and Spain. In each case, the material was cDNA or gDNA derived from T cells, B-cell-depleted T cells, or PBMCs.

As originally analysed: The authors estimated nucleated cell counts from reference gene primer amplification. Data came from immunoSEQ multiplex PCR; TCRdb stores just in-frame clones and leaves some out. V and J calls and clone size follow that table, whereas D and trimming were derived from the DNA. The profile shows about 220,000 clones, 84% of them singletons. The chain joins TRBV9 to TRBJ1-6, with TRBD1 identical over 9 bases. This receptor was obtained from a woman between 55 and 75 years old who had recovered from COVID-19. Sequenced sample: peripheral blood. The CDR3 protein is CASSSRTGGNSPLHF. CDR3 nucleotides: TGTGCCAGCAGCTCGAGAACAGGGGGCAATTCACCCCTCCACTTT.